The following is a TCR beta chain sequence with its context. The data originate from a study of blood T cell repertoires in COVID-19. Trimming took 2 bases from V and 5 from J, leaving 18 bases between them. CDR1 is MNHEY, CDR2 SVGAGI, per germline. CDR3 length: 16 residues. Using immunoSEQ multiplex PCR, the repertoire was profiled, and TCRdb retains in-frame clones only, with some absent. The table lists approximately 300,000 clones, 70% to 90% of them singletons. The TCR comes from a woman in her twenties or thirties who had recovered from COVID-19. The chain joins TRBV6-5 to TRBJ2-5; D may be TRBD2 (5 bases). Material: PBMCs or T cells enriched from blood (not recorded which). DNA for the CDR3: TGTGCCAGCAGTTACCTTCTGGCCCAAGGACTGGAGACCCAGTACTTC. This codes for CASSYLLAQGLETQYF.